This T cell receptor (beta chain) was retrieved from a study of shared clonotypes between healthy human individuals. Whole-study results and caveats: Sharing of clonotypes among donors was expected to vary with sequencing depth.

Trimming took off 2 bases at V and 7 bases at J, with 18 bases between the two ends. The germline V gene has CDR1 LGHNA and CDR2 YSLEER. The CDR3 loop spans 15 amino acids. In the CD4+ fraction, cells were divided into CD45RA+ naive and CD45RA-negative memory subsets. As processed by the authors: Filtering differed for immunoSEQ, which gave only junction sequences without quality scores. Sequenced by immunoSEQ multiplex PCR; TCRdb stores in-frame clones only, minus some. V, J and clone size derive from that table, while D and trimming were established from the DNA sequence. This table has some 1.5 million clones, approximately 98% appearing once. Details on this clone: Its cognate antigen is unknown.

The sequencing sample was made of naive CD4+ T cells sorted from blood. The sample's subset: CD45RA+ positively selected. This chain joins TRBV4-3 and TRBJ2-7, with D possibly TRBD2 on 5 matching bases. The clonotype originates from a man in his thirties or forties in good health. The CDR3 here is CASSQSEGPSGEQYF. Written as DNA, the CDR3 is TGCGCCAGCAGCCAAAGCGAAGGGCCGTCGGGAGAGCAGTACTTC.